This passage covers 31 T cell receptor beta chains from one sample sequenced in a study of OX40 agonist ivuxolimab in advanced cancers. Clones were read by immunoSEQ multiplex PCR, and TCRdb kept only the in-frame ones, dropping some. The sample lists tens of thousands of clones, roughly 90% seen once, with about 0.4% in the top ten. The sequencing here drew on CD4+ or CD8+ T cells sorted from blood, taken in a trial of the OX40 agonist ivuxolimab. The origin of the receptors is an adult with an advanced solid tumor such as melanoma, head and neck, liver or kidney cancer.

The chain recombines TRBV2 with TRBJ1-5; TRBD1 agrees at 10 bases. The junction had 5 bases not matched to a gene; V was cut back by 7 bases and J by 5 bases. The CDR3 is 14 residues long. CDR1 is SNHLY, CDR2 FYNNEI, per germline. CDR3: CASTRQGADQPQHF. DNA for the CDR3: TGTGCCAGCACCCGACAGGGGGCCGATCAGCCCCAGCATTTT.

V usage is TRBV5-1 and J usage is TRBJ2-3; TRBD2 matches at 13 bases. V lost 5 bases and J lost 3; bases outside the gene matches: 6. This CDR3 is 16 amino acids long. From germline, CDR1 is SGHRS and CDR2 YFSETQ. The CDR3 is CASRSGTSGATDTQYF. The CDR3, as DNA: TGCGCCAGCAGAAGTGGGACTAGCGGGGCGACAGATACGCAGTATTTT.

The chain has TRBV7-2 and TRBJ1-5, with a possible D match to TRBD1 (5 bases). The CDR3 length is 17 residues. The germline V and J ends were trimmed by 0 bases and 6 bases, with 18 bases remaining between them. The germline CDR1 and CDR2 sequences are SGHTA and FQGNSA. The CDR3 region is CASSLAVGASGGQPQHF. DNA of the CDR3: TGTGCCAGCAGCTTAGCTGTTGGGGCGTCGGGGGGTCAGCCCCAGCATTTT.

Worth noting for this clone: Other DNA sequences within the sample encode an identical CDR3. CDR3 in amino acids: CSASYYGYTF. The CDR3 region has the DNA TGCAGTGCTTCCTACTATGGCTACACCTTC. This chain joins TRBV20-1 and TRBJ1-2; no clear D gene. This CDR3 contains 10 residues. The germline V gene has CDR1 DFQATT and CDR2 SNEGSKA (reference sequence). V lost 5 bases and J 3 bases, leaving 4 bases between the germline ends.

The count of this clone is one. J is TRBJ2-7 and V is TRBV28; 8 bases are a match to TRBD1. The junction had 9 bases not matched to a gene; V was cut back by 4 bases and J by 1 base. The germline CDR1 and CDR2 sequences are MDHEN and SYDVKM. CDR3 length: 16 residues. CDR3 in amino acids: CASSSETGALSYEQYF. The CDR3 coding sequence is TGTGCCAGCAGTTCGGAGACAGGGGCCCTATCCTACGAGCAGTACTTC.

The chain couples TRBV7-8 to TRBJ2-1; D possibly uses TRBD1 or TRBD2 (5 bases each). Germline V lookup: CDR1 SGHVS, CDR2 FQNEAQ. The V end was cut by 5 bases, the J end by 6 bases, with 20 bases between. The CDR3 spans 16 residues. The CDR3 region has the DNA TGTGCCAGCAGCGCATCTCTTGGGGGAGTCGTCAATGAGCAGTTCTTC. Its protein product is CASSASLGGVVNEQFF.

The rearrangement links TRBV29-1 to TRBJ1-1, with unresolved D. The germline V and J ends were trimmed by 0 bases and 1 base, with 0 bases remaining between them. This CDR3 is 11 amino acids long. Germline V gene lookup returns CDR1 SQVTM and CDR2 ANQGSEA. CDR3 DNA: TGCAGCGTTGAAGAGAACACTGAAGCTTTCTTT. Amino acids: CSVEENTEAFF.

J is TRBJ2-1 and V is TRBV5-1; 11 nucleotides agree with TRBD2. In germline, CDR1 is SGHRS, CDR2 YFSETQ. With V trimmed by 4 bases and J by 8 bases, 8 bases remained unmatched. This CDR3 comprises 15 residues. The CDR3 sequence: CASSMTSGARDEQFF. The CDR3 DNA is TGCGCCAGCAGCATGACTAGCGGGGCGAGGGATGAGCAGTTCTTC.

The chain employs TRBV5-1 and TRBJ2-2; no firm D call. V was clipped by 2 bases and J by 7 bases, with 6 bases between them. The germline V gene has CDR1 SGHRS and CDR2 YFSETQ. The CDR3 covers 12 residues. The CDR3 DNA reads as TGCGCCAGCAGCTTAGATATCGGGGAGCTGTTTTTT. This sequence encodes CASSLDIGELFF.

This clone was observed once. The chain uses TRBV15 and TRBJ2-1; 7 bases line up with TRBD2. With 0 bases clipped from V and 5 bases from J, the junction kept 4 bases outside the gene matches. This CDR3 has 15 residues. Germline values: CDR1 LNHNV, CDR2 YYDKDF (reference sequence). CDR3 DNA: TGTGCCACCAGCAGAGAAAGGACTAGGGACAATGAGCAGTTCTTC. Amino acids: CATSRERTRDNEQFF.

CDR3 sequence reads: CASSVGGGTYNEQFF. CDR3 nucleotides: TGTGCCAGCAGCGTAGGCGGGGGAACCTACAATGAGCAGTTCTTC. The chain recombines TRBV9 with TRBJ2-1; 7 bases line up with TRBD2. Germline V lookup: CDR1 SGDLS, CDR2 YYNGEE. This CDR3 is 15 amino acids long. With 0 bases clipped from V and 2 bases from J, the junction kept 2 bases outside the gene matches. Full variable domain (remainder filled in from reference TRBV9 and TRBJ2-1): DSGVTQTPKHLITATGQRVTLRCSPRSGDLSVYWYQQSLDQGLQFLIQYYNGEERAKGNILERFSAQQFPDLHSELNLSSLELGDSALYFCASSVGGGTYNEQFFGPGTRLTVL.

This clone came up a few times. The J gene is TRBJ1-1, the V gene TRBV19; possible D gene TRBD1, 5 bases. In germline, CDR1 is LNHDA, CDR2 SQIVND (reference sequence). The CDR3 loop spans 15 amino acids. Trimming stripped 4 bases from V and 2 bases from J, with 14 bases between. The chain's CDR3 is CASSTQGTGNTEAFF. CDR3 DNA: TGTGCCAGTAGTACCCAAGGGACGGGAAACACTGAAGCTTTCTTT. The complete variable domain, with remaining parts taken from reference TRBV19 and TRBJ1-1, reads DGGITQSPKYLFRKEGQNVTLSCEQNLNHDAMYWYRQDPGQGLRLIYYSQIVNDFQKGDIAEGYSVSREKKESFPLTVTSAQKNPTAFYLCASSTQGTGNTEAFFGQGTRLTVV.

This sequence joins TRBV6-1 and TRBJ1-5; 8 bases align to TRBD1. The CDR3 totals 15 residues. Germline CDR1 is MNHNS and CDR2 is SASEGT. The trim removed 1 base at V and 6 bases at J, leaving 5 bases unmatched. CDR3 DNA: TGTGCCAGCAGTGAAGTAGACAGGGGAGGTCAGCCCCAGCATTTT. Translating it yields CASSEVDRGGQPQHF.

This clone was seen a handful of times. The CDR3 DNA reads TGTGCCAGCAGCTTAGATCCGAACACTGAAGCTTTCTTT. It encodes CASSLDPNTEAFF. The chain combines TRBV7-9 with TRBJ1-1, with unresolved D. This CDR3 region has 13 residues. Trimming removed 1 base from V and 1 base from J, with 4 bases in between. The germline gives CDR1 SEHNR, CDR2 FQNEAQ (reference sequence).

The chain links TRBV19 to TRBJ2-3; tentative D call: TRBD1 (5 bases). This CDR3 has 15 residues. Germline V gene lookup returns CDR1 LNHDA and CDR2 SQIVND (reference sequence). The V end was cut by 1 base, the J end by 2 bases, with 10 bases between. The CDR3 bases are TGTGCCAGTAGTATAGGGTCCAGGGTCACAGATACGCAGTATTTT. Protein product: CASSIGSRVTDTQYF.

The chain links TRBV10-1 to TRBJ2-1; 7 bases are shared with TRBD2. J was trimmed by 5 bases and V by 0 bases; bases with no gene match: 7. Germline CDR1 WNHNN, CDR2 SYGVQD (reference sequence). The length of the CDR3 is 16 residues. The CDR3 DNA sequence: TGCGCCAGCAGTGAGTCGTCGAGCGGGGCTCACAATGAGCAGTTCTTC. Translated, it gives CASSESSSGAHNEQFF.

V usage is TRBV5-1 and J usage is TRBJ2-5, with 9 positions matching TRBD2. The V gene's germline CDR1 is SGHRS and CDR2 YFSETQ. Unmatched junction bases numbered 8, after V lost 5 bases and J lost 0 bases. CDR3 length equals 16 residues. The CDR3 reads CASSYGASGNQETQYF. For the CDR3, the DNA is TGCGCCAGCAGTTACGGGGCTAGCGGGAACCAAGAGACCCAGTACTTC.

J is TRBJ2-7 and V is TRBV28, with 7 bases identical to TRBD2. This CDR3 comprises 14 residues. With 5 bases clipped from V and 2 bases from J, the junction kept 6 bases outside the gene matches. Germline values: CDR1 MDHEN, CDR2 SYDVKM. CDR3 nucleotide sequence: TGTGCCAGCAGTGTCCTAGCGGAGGCCTACGAGCAGTACTTC. It encodes CASSVLAEAYEQYF.

This rearrangement joins TRBV10-1 to TRBJ2-2, with D unresolved. The V and J ends lost 3 bases and 6 bases respectively, with 5 bases between them. CDR3 length equals 12 residues. Germline V gene sequence: CDR1 WNHNN, CDR2 SYGVQD (reference sequence). The CDR3 is CASSDPPGELFF. The CDR3 bases are TGCGCCAGCAGTGATCCGCCCGGGGAGCTGTTTTTT.

V is TRBV19 and J is TRBJ1-2; TRBD1 matches 8 bases. Germline CDR1 LNHDA, CDR2 SQIVND (reference sequence). CDR3 size: 15 residues. The V gene end was trimmed by 4 bases and the J gene end by 8 bases; junction bases not matched to a gene: 12. This chain's CDR3 is CASSTRTGTMRGYTF. The CDR3 bases are TGTGCCAGTAGTACTCGGACAGGGACGATGAGAGGCTACACCTTC.

The chain uses TRBV7-9 and TRBJ2-1, with 14 bases identical to TRBD2. With V trimmed by 3 bases and J by 6 bases, 4 bases remained unmatched. Germline CDR1 reads SEHNR; CDR2 reads FQNEAQ (reference sequence). This CDR3 comprises 16 residues. CDR3 DNA sequence: TGTGCCAGCAGCTTCCAGACTAGCGGGGGGGCCAATGAGCAGTTCTTC. It specifies CASSFQTSGGANEQFF.

The V gene is TRBV10-3, the J gene TRBJ1-2; no firm D call. The CDR3 is 11 residues long. The germline V gene encodes CDR1 ENHRY and CDR2 SYGVKD. Trimming removed 6 bases from V and 6 bases from J, with 8 bases in between. The CDR3 nucleotides are TGTGCCATCAGGGTCGGAAATGGCTACACCTTC. It translates to CAIRVGNGYTF.

The J gene is TRBJ2-1, the V gene TRBV4-3, with D possibly being TRBD1 (6 bases). The CDR3 length is 14 residues. In germline, CDR1 is LGHNA, CDR2 YSLEER. Trimming left V 3 bases short and J 7 bases short, with 13 bases between. The CDR3, as DNA: TGCGCCAGCAGCCACGAGTGGCAGGGGAATGAGCAGTTCTTC. It is translated as CASSHEWQGNEQFF.

The chain uses TRBV7-3 and TRBJ1-1, with D maybe TRBD1 (5 bases). Between the trimmed V and J ends, which lost 5 bases and 0 bases, there was a span of 7 bases. Per the germline V gene, CDR1 is SGHTA and CDR2 is FQGTGA. There are 13 residues in the CDR3. CDR3 bases: TGTGCCAGCAGCAGGGGTCTGAACACTGAAGCTTTCTTT. Translating gives CASSRGLNTEAFF.

CDR3: CASSKPGTGGTEAFF. DNA of the CDR3: TGTGCCAGTAGTAAACCCGGGACAGGGGGAACTGAAGCTTTCTTT. The J gene is TRBJ1-1, the V gene TRBV19; TRBD1 matches at 11 bases. Germline V lookup: CDR1 LNHDA, CDR2 SQIVND (reference sequence). This CDR3 contains 15 residues. The V gene end was trimmed by 4 bases and the J gene end by 5 bases; junction bases not matched to a gene: 6.

The J gene is TRBJ2-3, the V gene TRBV4-3, with D possibly called TRBD1 or TRBD2 (5 bases each). Trimming shortened V by 1 base and J by 4 bases, and 9 bases separated the two germline ends. Germline assignment: CDR1 LGHNA and CDR2 YSLEER. This CDR3 spans 14 amino acids. The CDR3 DNA is TGCGCCAGCAGCCAAGTGTTGGGGGCAGATACGCAGTATTTT. It encodes CASSQVLGADTQYF.

This sequence joins TRBV2 and TRBJ1-5; D remains unclear. CDR1 is SNHLY, CDR2 FYNNEI, per germline. V lost 6 bases, J lost 2 bases, and 14 bases lay in between. This CDR3 is built from 15 residues. The chain's CDR3 is CASSPPGMGNQPQHF. The CDR3 DNA sequence: TGTGCCAGCAGCCCCCCGGGAATGGGCAATCAGCCCCAGCATTTT.

This rearrangement joins TRBV9 to TRBJ2-6, with D tentatively TRBD1 (5 bases). Germline V gene data show CDR1 as SGDLS and CDR2 as YYNGEE. Trimming left V 4 bases short and J 2 bases short, with 10 bases between. The CDR3 has 15 amino acids. Here the CDR3 reads CASSWEGAGANVLTF. The CDR3, as DNA: TGTGCCAGCAGCTGGGAAGGGGCTGGGGCCAACGTCCTGACTTTC.

The V call is TRBV30, the J call TRBJ2-2; 7 bases fit TRBD2. With 3 bases clipped from V and 0 bases from J, the junction kept 4 bases outside the gene matches. Germline CDR1 GTSNPN, CDR2 SVGIG (reference sequence). CDR3 length equals 15 residues. CDR3 in amino acids: CAWRFGGANTGELFF. The CDR3 nucleotides read TGTGCCTGGAGATTTGGGGGGGCGAACACCGGGGAGCTGTTTTTT. The complete variable domain, with remaining parts taken from reference TRBV30 and TRBJ2-2, reads SQTIHQWPATLVQPVGSPLSLECTVEGTSNPNLYWYRQAAGRGLQLLFYSVGIGQISSEVPQNLSASRPQDRQFILSSKKLLLSDSGFYLCAWRFGGANTGELFFGEGSRLTVL.

The chain recombines TRBV27 with TRBJ1-5, with TRBD1 matching 9 bases. The CDR3 extends over 14 amino acids. J gave up 8 bases and V 6 bases, and 8 bases lay outside the gene matches. Germline values: CDR1 MNHEY, CDR2 SMNVEV (reference sequence). CDR3 protein: CASSPTGGAEPQHF. The CDR3 DNA follows: TGTGCCAGCAGCCCTACAGGGGGCGCAGAGCCCCAGCATTTT.

This chain joins TRBV19 and TRBJ2-1; D unclear. The CDR3 runs to 15 residues. Germline assignment: CDR1 LNHDA and CDR2 SQIVND (reference sequence). The V gene lost 6 bases and the J gene lost 4 bases, with 16 bases spanning the gap. In DNA form, the CDR3 reads TGTGCCAGTAGCGGTGACCGGGCTGGGTACAATGAGCAGTTCTTC. This gives the protein CASSGDRAGYNEQFF.